Below are 18 T cell receptor beta chains sequenced from a single sample in a study of blood T cell repertoires in COVID-19. TCRdb's copy holds only in-frame clones and misses some; the assay was immunoSEQ multiplex PCR. Of 150,000 or so clones in the sample, 79% were seen once. The sequenced sample was peripheral blood. These receptors were obtained from a woman between 65 and 79 years old with COVID-19, enrolled during active disease.

CDR3 amino acids: CASSQTGAYEQYF. The CDR3 DNA reads as TGTGCCAGCAGTCAGACAGGAGCCTACGAGCAGTACTTC. The chain joins TRBV12-3 or TRBV12-4 to TRBJ2-7, with D tentatively TRBD1 (6 bases). V was clipped by 5 bases and J by 2 bases, with 10 bases between them. CDR3 length: 13 amino acids.

J is TRBJ2-7 and V is TRBV6-6, with D possibly TRBD1 on 6 matching bases. Germline CDR1 MNHNY, CDR2 SVGAGI (reference sequence). V was pared by 6 bases and J by 6 bases, with 18 bases between. The CDR3 is made up of 14 amino acids. Here the CDR3 DNA reads TGTGCCAGCAGCTCCTCCAACCGGGACACCGAGCAGTACTTC. It is translated as CASSSSNRDTEQYF.

This chain uses TRBV6-5 with TRBJ1-2, with a possible D match to TRBD1 (6 bases). Germline V CDR1 and CDR2: MNHEY, SVGAGI. This CDR3 comprises 14 residues. Trimming pared 6 bases from V and 5 bases from J, leaving 16 bases between. As DNA, the CDR3 is TGTGCCAGCAGCGGTCTCGTGGGGGCGTATGGCTACACCTTC. Translated, it gives CASSGLVGAYGYTF.

This chain connects TRBV9 to TRBJ2-5; D not resolved. Germline loops: CDR1 SGDLS, CDR2 YYNGEE. The CDR3 length is 14 residues. Trimming pared 0 bases from V and 1 base from J, leaving 7 bases between. The CDR3: CASSVGTAQETQYF. In nucleotides, the CDR3 is TGTGCCAGCAGCGTAGGTACAGCCCAAGAGACCCAGTACTTC.

This clone has only a few counts. The CDR3 DNA reads as TGTGCCAGCAGTTTAGCGGGAGTCGGCGAAAAACTGTTTTTT. It specifies CASSLAGVGEKLFF. V is TRBV27 and J is TRBJ1-4; D gene ambiguous. The CDR3 contains 14 residues. Trimming took 2 bases from V and 8 from J, leaving 12 bases between them. Per the germline V gene, CDR1 is MNHEY and CDR2 is SMNVEV (reference sequence).

The chain couples TRBV7-2 to TRBJ1-1; D remains ambiguous. Germline lookup yields CDR1 SGHTA and CDR2 FQGNSA. The CDR3 has 13 residues. Deletions cut 10 bases from V and 3 bases from J, with 15 bases between. CDR3 in DNA: TGTGCCACCCAGCGGGTTAAGTACACTGAAGCTTTCTTT. As protein: CATQRVKYTEAFF.

The rearrangement links TRBV29-1 to TRBJ2-3; D is perhaps TRBD2 (7 bases). The V end lost 8 bases, the J end lost 2 bases, and 11 bases lay between the germline ends. Germline V gene data show CDR1 as SQVTM and CDR2 as ANQGSEA. The CDR3 runs to 12 residues. In DNA form, the CDR3 reads TGCAGCCCGCGGGGGCCCACAGATACGCAGTATTTT. This gives the protein CSPRGPTDTQYF.

The rearrangement joins TRBV18 to TRBJ2-1; 8 bases map to TRBD2. The CDR3 has 17 residues. Germline V gene lookup returns CDR1 KGHSH and CDR2 LQKENI. Trimming removed 0 bases from V and 2 bases from J; junction bases left unmatched: 6. The chain's CDR3 is CASSPPVAGGTYNEQFF. CDR3 DNA sequence: TGTGCCAGCTCACCACCCGTCGCGGGGGGCACCTACAATGAGCAGTTCTTC.

This clone came up many times. The same CDR3 arises from other DNA sequences in this sample as well. The J gene is TRBJ2-2, the V gene TRBV4-3; D is unclear. V was trimmed by 0 bases and J by 1 base, leaving 6 bases between them. Per the germline V gene, CDR1 is LGHNA and CDR2 is YSLEER. The CDR3 contains 15 residues. In DNA form, the CDR3 reads TGCGCCAGCAGCCAAGATCCGCGGAACACCGGGGAGCTGTTTTTT. Translation: CASSQDPRNTGELFF.

The V and J genes are TRBV30 and TRBJ1-2; D is perhaps TRBD1 (5 bases). The V gene lost 4 bases and the J gene lost 4 bases, with 10 bases spanning the gap. Germline V gene sequence: CDR1 GTSNPN, CDR2 SVGIG (reference sequence). The CDR3 runs 12 residues. CDR3 in DNA: TGTGCCTGGATTCGACAGCCCTATGGCTACACCTTC. It yields the protein CAWIRQPYGYTF.

Only one count was recorded for this clone. The chain combines TRBV7-2 with TRBJ2-5; the D gene is possibly TRBD2 (6 bases). The CDR3 covers 14 residues. CDR1 is SGHTA and CDR2 is FQGNSA in the germline V gene. Between the trimmed V and J ends, which lost 5 bases and 4 bases, there was a span of 14 bases. In DNA form, the CDR3 reads TGTGCCAGCAGCCTTAGGGCGGGGAGAGAGACCCAGTACTTC. It is translated as CASSLRAGRETQYF.

The chain employs TRBV7-3 and TRBJ2-5, with a possible D match to TRBD2 (6 bases). The CDR3 runs 13 residues. The V and J ends lost 1 base and 4 bases respectively, with 7 bases between them. CDR1 and CDR2 from the germline V gene are SGHTA and FQGTGA. The CDR3: CASSLNGRETQYF. The CDR3 DNA reads as TGTGCCAGCAGCTTAAACGGGAGAGAGACCCAGTACTTC. Looking up the rest from reference TRBV7-3 and TRBJ2-5 gives the full variable domain: GAGVSQTPSNKVTEKGKYVELRCDPISGHTALYWYRQSLGQGPEFLIYFQGTGAADDSGLPNDRFFAVRPEGSVSTLKIQRTERGDSAVYLCASSLNGRETQYFGPGTRLLVL.

The chain links TRBV2 to TRBJ1-6; a weak D match, TRBD1 (6 bases). The germline gives CDR1 SNHLY, CDR2 FYNNEI. The CDR3 contains 14 residues. Trimming took 1 base from V and 10 from J, leaving 11 bases between them. The CDR3 DNA follows: TGTGCCAGCAGTGAAGACAGGGAAGGATCACCCCTCCACTTT. It is translated as CASSEDREGSPLHF.

The table lists this clone with a count of one. The CDR3 here is CASSSYDRAPNGYTF. DNA of the CDR3: TGTGCCAGCAGCTCCTACGACAGGGCACCCAACGGCTACACCTTC. The chain carries TRBV7-2 and TRBJ1-2; TRBD1 matches 7 bases. CDR3 size: 15 residues. V lost 4 bases and J lost 8; bases outside the gene matches: 13. Germline CDR1 SGHTA, CDR2 FQGNSA.

This chain links TRBV9 with TRBJ1-5; D call uncertain. Trimming removed 4 bases at V and 3 bases at J, with 11 bases between. This CDR3 is built from 14 residues. Per germline, CDR1 SGDLS and CDR2 YYNGEE. Here the CDR3 DNA reads TGTGCCAGCAGCCCAGGAGGGTACAATCAGCCCCAGCATTTT. Translation gives CASSPGGYNQPQHF.

The chain employs TRBV5-5 and TRBJ1-6; 9 nucleotides agree with TRBD1. Germline values: CDR1 SGHKS, CDR2 YYEKEE (reference sequence). The CDR3 totals 15 residues. V dropped 4 bases and J dropped 8; count of bases not matched to a gene: 7. CDR3 DNA: TGTGCCAGCAGCCCGCCATGGACAGGGGATTCACCCCTCCACTTT. Translation: CASSPPWTGDSPLHF.

The chain links TRBV20-1 to TRBJ2-1; perhaps TRBD2 as D (6 bases). The CDR3 has 13 residues. The germline V and J ends were trimmed by 3 bases and 13 bases, with 19 bases remaining between them. Per the germline V gene, CDR1 is DFQATT and CDR2 is SNEGSKA (reference sequence). The CDR3 region has the DNA TGCAGTGCTAGTCCTTGGGCGGGGTTGGTTCAGTTCTTC. Translating gives CSASPWAGLVQFF.

This clone was detected a few times. This chain connects TRBV6-1 to TRBJ1-3, with a tentative D call TRBD1 (5 bases). The V gene lost 2 bases and the J gene lost 4 bases, with 6 bases spanning the gap. Germline assignment: CDR1 MNHNS and CDR2 SASEGT. The CDR3 has 13 amino acids. The CDR3: CASSERGGNTIYF. The CDR3 DNA reads TGTGCCAGCAGTGAAAGGGGAGGAAACACCATATATTTT.